This T cell receptor beta chain was recovered during a study of control samples from healthy donors and cancer patients. The assay was immunoSEQ multiplex PCR, and TCRdb's table has in-frame clones only and misses some. This sample yields approximately 97,000 clones, of which around nine tenths are seen a single time; 14% belongs to the top ten. The table lists this clone with a count of one. Looked up from germline, CDR1 is SGHNT and CDR2 is YENEEA. This CDR3 contains 15 residues. V dropped 5 bases and J dropped 6 bases, with 17 bases sitting between them. J is TRBJ2-1 and V is TRBV11-3; D is perhaps TRBD2 (6 bases). This TCR was recovered from a man younger than 45 in good health. Sequenced: blood. DNA of the CDR3: TGTGCCAGCAGCCCGGGAACGCGGAGGGGCAATGAGCAGTTCTTC. Amino acid sequence: CASSPGTRRGNEQFF.